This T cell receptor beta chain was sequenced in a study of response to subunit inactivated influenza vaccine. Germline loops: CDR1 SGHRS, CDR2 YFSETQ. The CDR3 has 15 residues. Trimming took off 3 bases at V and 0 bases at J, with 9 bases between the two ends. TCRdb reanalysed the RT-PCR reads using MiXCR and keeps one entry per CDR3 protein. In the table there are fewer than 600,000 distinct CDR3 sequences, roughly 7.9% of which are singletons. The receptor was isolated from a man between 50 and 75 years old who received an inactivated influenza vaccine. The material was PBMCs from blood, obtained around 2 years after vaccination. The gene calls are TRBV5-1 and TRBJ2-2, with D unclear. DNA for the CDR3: TGCGCCAGCAGCTCAACTGCCTCGAACACCGGGGAGCTGTTTTTT. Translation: CASSSTASNTGELFF.